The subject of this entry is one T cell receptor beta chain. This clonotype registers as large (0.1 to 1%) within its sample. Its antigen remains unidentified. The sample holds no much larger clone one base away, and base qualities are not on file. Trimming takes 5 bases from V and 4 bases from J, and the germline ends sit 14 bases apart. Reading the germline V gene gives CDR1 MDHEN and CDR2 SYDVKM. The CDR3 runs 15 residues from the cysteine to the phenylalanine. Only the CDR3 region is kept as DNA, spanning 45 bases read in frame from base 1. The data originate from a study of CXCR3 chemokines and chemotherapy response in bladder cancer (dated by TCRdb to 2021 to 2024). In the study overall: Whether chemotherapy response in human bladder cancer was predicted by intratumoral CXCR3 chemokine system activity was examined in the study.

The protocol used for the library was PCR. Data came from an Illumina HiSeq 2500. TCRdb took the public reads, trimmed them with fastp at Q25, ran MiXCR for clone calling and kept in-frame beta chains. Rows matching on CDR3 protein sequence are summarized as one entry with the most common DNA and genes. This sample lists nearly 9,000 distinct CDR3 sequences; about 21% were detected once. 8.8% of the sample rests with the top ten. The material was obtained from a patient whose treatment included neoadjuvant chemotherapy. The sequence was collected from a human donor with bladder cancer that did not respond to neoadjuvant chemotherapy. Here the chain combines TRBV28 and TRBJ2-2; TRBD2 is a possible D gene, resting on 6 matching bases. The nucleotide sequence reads TGTGCCAGCAGTGTCGGGCCTAGCGTCACCGGGGAGCTGTTTTTT. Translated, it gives CASSVGPSVTGELFF. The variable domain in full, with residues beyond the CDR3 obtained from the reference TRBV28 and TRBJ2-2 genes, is DVKVTQSSRYLVKRTGEKVFLECVQDMDHENMFWYRQDPGLGLRLIYFSYDVKMKEKGDIPEGYSVSREKKERFSLILESASTNQTSMYLCASSVGPSVTGELFFGEGSRLTVL.